This T cell receptor (beta chain) was captured in a study of blood T cell repertoires in COVID-19. On the study more broadly: Acute and convalescent COVID-19 samples came from the United States, Italy and Spain.

The CDR3 spans 14 residues. Looked up from germline, CDR1 is SGHVS and CDR2 is FQNEAQ. The ends lost 5 bases at V and 9 bases at J; junction bases unmatched: 7. Libraries were prepared by immunoSEQ multiplex PCR; TCRdb keeps only in-frame clonotypes and omits some of them. Of about 280,000 clones listed, roughly 86% are singletons. This TCR derives from a woman in her 30s with COVID-19, enrolled during active disease. The rearrangement links TRBV7-8 to TRBJ1-6; the match to TRBD1 covers 7 bases. The sequenced sample consisted of peripheral blood. The CDR3 nucleotides read TGTGCCAGCAGCCCTCAGGGGGTAGGTTCACCCCTCCACTTT. Translation: CASSPQGVGSPLHF.